These 5 T cell receptor beta chains came from one sample sequenced in a study of radiotherapy plus CTLA-4 blockade in lung cancer. Clones were read by immunoSEQ multiplex PCR, and TCRdb kept only the in-frame ones, dropping some. Of under 70,000 clones in the sample, 60% to 80% were seen once. The sequencing here drew on peripheral blood, taken from a patient treated with radiotherapy plus ipilimumab. Receptor source: a human donor with non-small cell lung cancer who had a complete response to radiotherapy plus ipilimumab.

V usage is TRBV4-1 and J usage is TRBJ2-7, with 9 bases lining up with TRBD1. Germline assignment: CDR1 MGHRA and CDR2 YSYEKL. CDR3 size: 15 residues. The ends lost 5 bases at V and 0 bases at J; junction bases unmatched: 5. The CDR3 bases are TGCGCCAGCAGCGGGGGACAGGGTGGCTCCTACGAGCAGTACTTC. It encodes CASSGGQGGSYEQYF.

This clone occurred once. The genes are TRBV7-9 and TRBJ1-2, with a weak D call TRBD1 (6 bases). Germline CDR1 and CDR2: SEHNR and FQNEAQ (reference sequence). Trimming took off 7 bases at V and 3 bases at J, with 15 bases between the two ends. The CDR3 is 14 amino acids. The CDR3 region is CASTFGGADYGYTF. The CDR3 DNA sequence: TGTGCCAGCACCTTCGGGGGGGCGGACTATGGCTACACCTTC.

In its sample, this clone was seen once. The V call is TRBV9, the J call TRBJ2-1, with 13 bases matching TRBD2. In germline, CDR1 is SGDLS, CDR2 YYNGEE. The trim removed 0 bases at V and 9 bases at J, leaving 12 bases unmatched. The CDR3 has 18 amino acids. Written as DNA, the CDR3 is TGTGCCAGCAGCGTAGTCTCGGGAGGGACTAGCGGGGTGGGTGAGCAGTTCTTC. Protein sequence: CASSVVSGGTSGVGEQFF. Looking up the rest from reference TRBV9 and TRBJ2-1 gives the full variable domain: DSGVTQTPKHLITATGQRVTLRCSPRSGDLSVYWYQQSLDQGLQFLIQYYNGEERAKGNILERFSAQQFPDLHSELNLSSLELGDSALYFCASSVVSGGTSGVGEQFFGPGTRLTVL.

This clone has more than one count but fewer than ten. The J gene is TRBJ2-2, the V gene TRBV9; D unclear. The length of the CDR3 is 13 residues. CDR1 and CDR2 from the germline V gene are SGDLS and YYNGEE. The V gene lost 4 bases and the J gene lost 6 bases, with 10 bases spanning the gap. This CDR3 is CASSILNAGELFF. DNA of the CDR3: TGTGCCAGCAGCATCTTAAACGCCGGGGAGCTGTTTTTT.

The rearrangement links TRBV10-1 to TRBJ2-2; 8 bases are shared with TRBD1. This CDR3 is 16 amino acids long. Looked up from germline, CDR1 is WNHNN and CDR2 is SYGVQD (reference sequence). The V segment lost 5 bases and the J segment 2 bases; nucleotides outside the gene matches: 7. The CDR3 here is CASSTYGQGNTGELFF. In DNA form, the CDR3 reads TGCGCCAGCAGTACTTATGGACAGGGTAACACCGGGGAGCTGTTTTTT.